A single sample is the source of the 32 T cell receptor beta chains below, sequenced in a study of blood T cell repertoires in COVID-19. Assay: immunoSEQ multiplex PCR; the TCRdb copy retains only in-frame clones and omits some. The table includes some 190,000 clones, more than 75% detected once. The sample consisted of PBMCs or T cells enriched from blood (not recorded which). The receptors stem from a man aged 35-49 years with acute COVID-19.

This clone was counted a few times. The chain has TRBV18 and TRBJ1-1; 9 bases map to TRBD1. Germline loops: CDR1 KGHSH, CDR2 LQKENI. J lost 1 base, V lost 3 bases, and 9 bases had no gene match. The CDR3 runs 17 residues. Here the CDR3 DNA reads TGTGCCAGCTCACCGGGACAGGGATTAGGGTCGAACACTGAAGCTTTCTTT. As protein: CASSPGQGLGSNTEAFF.

CDR3 nucleotide sequence: TGCGCCAGCCTGGACCTAGCGGAGACCCAGTACTTC. Residues: CASLDLAETQYF. The rearrangement joins TRBV5-1 to TRBJ2-5; possibly TRBD2 for D (6 bases). The CDR3 length is 12 residues. Looked up from germline, CDR1 is SGHRS and CDR2 is YFSETQ. V lost 7 bases and J lost 5, with 12 bases in between.

The chain joins TRBV24-1 to TRBJ2-3; the D is unclear. The CDR3 totals 15 residues. Trimming removed 3 bases from V and 0 bases from J, with 9 bases in between. Looked up from germline, CDR1 is KGHDR and CDR2 is SFDVKD. DNA of the CDR3: TGTGCCACCAGTGATACTCGCGGAAGCACAGATACGCAGTATTTT. This encodes CATSDTRGSTDTQYF.

The chain uses TRBV6-5 and TRBJ1-1; D remains unclear. Trimming stripped 2 bases from V and 2 bases from J, with 6 bases between. The CDR3 extends over 13 amino acids. Germline CDR1 is MNHEY and CDR2 is SVGAGI. CDR3 protein: CASSYQTNTEAFF. The CDR3 coding sequence is TGTGCCAGCAGTTACCAGACTAACACTGAAGCTTTCTTT.

This clone was observed a single time. In DNA form, the CDR3 reads TGTGCCAGTAGTATGAGCTTAGTAGCCGTGAGCAATCAGCCCCAGCATTTT. It is translated as CASSMSLVAVSNQPQHF. The chain is built from TRBV19 and TRBJ1-5, with D unresolved. V was clipped by 3 bases and J by 1 base, with 16 bases between them. CDR1 LNHDA and CDR2 SQIVND come from the germline V gene (reference sequence). This CDR3 is 17 amino acids long.

V and J are TRBV30 and TRBJ1-6; the D gene is possibly TRBD1 (5 bases). V lost 0 bases to trimming and J lost 6 bases, with 9 bases between them. Germline V gene data show CDR1 as GTSNPN and CDR2 as SVGIG (reference sequence). This CDR3 is 14 amino acids long. The CDR3 here is CAWSVRGSNSPLHF. Written as DNA, the CDR3 is TGTGCCTGGAGTGTACGGGGGAGTAATTCACCCCTCCACTTT.

The rearrangement uses TRBV11-2 and TRBJ1-1, with D maybe TRBD1 (5 bases). CDR1 and CDR2 from the germline V gene are SGHAT and FQNNGV. CDR3 length equals 15 residues. Trimming left V 0 bases short and J 5 bases short, with 13 bases between. The CDR3 DNA follows: TGTGCCAGCAGCTTAGATCTTCAGGGTTTGACTGAAGCTTTCTTT. It is translated as CASSLDLQGLTEAFF. The full variable domain, rest sourced from reference TRBV11-2 and TRBJ1-1, is EAGVAQSPRYKIIEKRQSVAFWCNPISGHATLYWYQQILGQGPKLLIQFQNNGVVDDSQLPKDRFSAERLKGVDSTLKIQPAKLEDSAVYLCASSLDLQGLTEAFFGQGTRLTVV.

This rearrangement joins TRBV9 to TRBJ2-2; D may be TRBD1 (5 bases). The CDR3 is made up of 15 amino acids. V dropped 1 base and J dropped 6 bases, with 13 bases sitting between them. Per the germline V gene, CDR1 is SGDLS and CDR2 is YYNGEE. CDR3 amino acids: CASSVSSGFAGELFF. DNA for the CDR3: TGTGCCAGCAGCGTAAGTTCAGGGTTCGCCGGGGAGCTGTTTTTT.

This clone was counted only a few times. This chain connects TRBV4-1 to TRBJ2-7; 7 nucleotides match TRBD1. J gave up 4 bases and V 1 base, and 10 bases lay outside the gene matches. Looked up from germline, CDR1 is MGHRA and CDR2 is YSYEKL. The CDR3 is made up of 16 amino acids. The CDR3 region has the DNA TGCGCCAGCAGCCAAGCGGTAGTAGGCAGGGGGTACGAGCAGTACTTC. Protein sequence: CASSQAVVGRGYEQYF.

The genes are TRBV5-1 and TRBJ1-1; D is uncertain. Trimming pared 4 bases from V and 3 bases from J, leaving 13 bases between. CDR1 and CDR2 (germline): SGHRS, YFSETQ. The CDR3 length is 14 residues. The CDR3 loop reads CASSRAAGYTEAFF. In DNA form, the CDR3 reads TGCGCCAGCAGCCGTGCGGCGGGGTACACTGAAGCTTTCTTT.

The chain employs TRBV11-3 and TRBJ2-1; TRBD2 matches 7 bases. The length of the CDR3 is 13 residues. V dropped 8 bases and J dropped 12; count of bases not matched to a gene: 13. CDR1 is SGHNT, CDR2 YENEEA, per germline. The CDR3 region has the DNA TGTGCCAGCTCGACCGGGAGGTTAACTGCGCAGTTCTTC. As protein: CASSTGRLTAQFF.

In nucleotides, the CDR3 is TGCGCCAGCAGCTTGGTGACAGGGACAGATACGCAGTATTTT. Translation gives CASSLVTGTDTQYF. This chain uses TRBV5-1 with TRBJ2-3; 7 bases are a match to TRBD1. Germline V gives CDR1 SGHRS, CDR2 YFSETQ. CDR3 length: 14 residues. The trim removed 0 bases at V and 3 bases at J, leaving 1 base unmatched.

The DNA for the CDR3 is TGTGCCAGCAGCGTAGAGGGACAGGGGGCCTACGAGCAGTACTTC. Encoded protein: CASSVEGQGAYEQYF. The chain recombines TRBV9 with TRBJ2-7; TRBD1 agrees at 11 bases. The V gene's germline CDR1 is SGDLS and CDR2 YYNGEE. The length of the CDR3 is 15 residues. Trimming took 0 bases from V and 2 from J; bases not matched to a gene: 1.

This sequence joins TRBV11-2 and TRBJ2-7; possible D gene TRBD2, 7 bases. Trimming stripped 4 bases from V and 3 bases from J, with 16 bases between. Germline V gene lookup returns CDR1 SGHAT and CDR2 FQNNGV. The CDR3 extends over 15 amino acids. CDR3 sequence: CASSYSGGAYYEQYF. The CDR3 DNA follows: TGTGCCAGCAGCTACTCGGGGGGCGCGTACTACGAGCAGTACTTC.

This chain links TRBV2 with TRBJ1-5; TRBD1 agrees at 10 bases. Unmatched junction bases numbered 14, after V lost 6 bases and J lost 6 bases. Germline CDR1 is SNHLY and CDR2 is FYNNEI. The CDR3 is made up of 17 amino acids. CDR3 in DNA: TGTGCCAGCAGAATACCATTGGGACAGGGGTGGGTTCAGCCCCAGCATTTT. Translated, it gives CASRIPLGQGWVQPQHF.

The chain links TRBV5-4 to TRBJ2-1; TRBD2 matches at 7 bases. This CDR3 spans 16 amino acids. Germline-derived CDR1 and CDR2 are SGHNT and YYREEE (reference sequence). Losses at the gene ends were 2 bases for V and 2 bases for J; bases not matched to a gene: 7. This CDR3 reads CASSFGAGVTYNEQFF. Written as DNA, the CDR3 is TGTGCCAGCAGCTTTGGGGCGGGAGTCACCTACAATGAGCAGTTCTTC.

This clone was counted a single time. The rearrangement links TRBV28 to TRBJ1-3; D remains unclear. CDR1 is MDHEN, CDR2 SYDVKM, per germline. The V gene lost 5 bases and the J gene lost 5 bases, with 10 bases spanning the gap. The CDR3 totals 13 residues. CDR3 sequence: CASSGLSRNTIYF. DNA for the CDR3: TGTGCCAGCAGTGGACTGTCCCGAAACACCATATATTTT.

V is TRBV5-1 and J is TRBJ1-4, with 8 nucleotides matching TRBD1. The V segment lost 0 bases and the J segment 7 bases; nucleotides outside the gene matches: 8. The germline V gene encodes CDR1 SGHRS and CDR2 YFSETQ. The CDR3 runs to 16 residues. In DNA, the CDR3 is TGCGCCAGCAGCTTGGAATCACGTGACAGGGGTGAAAAACTGTTTTTT. Encoded protein: CASSLESRDRGEKLFF.

V is TRBV7-3 and J is TRBJ2-5; a possible D gene is TRBD2 (5 bases). The V end was cut by 2 bases, the J end by 5 bases, with 9 bases between. Germline V gives CDR1 SGHTA, CDR2 FQGTGA. This CDR3 has 13 amino acids. The CDR3 reads CASSLRGSETQYF. CDR3 coding DNA: TGTGCCAGCAGCTTACGGGGTTCGGAGACCCAGTACTTC.

The chain carries TRBV30 and TRBJ1-6, with a weak D call TRBD1 (5 bases). Germline lookup yields CDR1 GTSNPN and CDR2 SVGIG (reference sequence). V lost 3 bases, J lost 10 bases, and 13 bases lay in between. This CDR3 region has 13 residues. This chain's CDR3 is CAWSQGNASPLHF. As DNA, the CDR3 is TGTGCCTGGAGCCAGGGTAACGCATCACCCCTCCACTTT. Full variable domain (remainder filled in from reference TRBV30 and TRBJ1-6): SQTIHQWPATLVQPVGSPLSLECTVEGTSNPNLYWYRQAAGRGLQLLFYSVGIGQISSEVPQNLSASRPQDRQFILSSKKLLLSDSGFYLCAWSQGNASPLHFGNGTRLTVT.

This chain joins TRBV30 and TRBJ2-7; no clear D gene. Trimming cost V 1 base and J 3 bases, with 7 bases left between them. This CDR3 contains 12 residues. Germline V lookup: CDR1 GTSNPN, CDR2 SVGIG (reference sequence). CDR3: CAWSASSYEQYF. In DNA form, the CDR3 reads TGTGCCTGGAGTGCCTCTAGCTACGAGCAGTACTTC.

The chain links TRBV28 to TRBJ1-3, with D possibly matching TRBD1 (5 bases). With 10 bases removed from V and 1 base from J, the gap between germline ends came to 11 bases. Per the germline V gene, CDR1 is MDHEN and CDR2 is SYDVKM. This CDR3 comprises 13 residues. DNA for the CDR3: TGTGCCACCAGGCGGGGGTCTGGAAACACCATATATTTT. It encodes CATRRGSGNTIYF.

V gene TRBV12-3 or TRBV12-4 combines with J gene TRBJ2-5; D perhaps matches TRBD2 (5 bases). This CDR3 is built from 13 residues. With 7 bases removed from V and 10 bases from J, the gap between germline ends came to 19 bases. The CDR3 DNA reads as TGTGCCAGCACCATCTCGGGATTCTGGGACCAGTACTTC. Amino acids: CASTISGFWDQYF.

V is TRBV4-2 and J is TRBJ1-5, with unresolved D. The CDR3 is 12 residues long. The germline CDR1 and CDR2 sequences are LGHNA and YNFKEQ. Deletions cut 0 bases from V and 10 bases from J, with 7 bases between. The CDR3 spells CASSQDSQPQHF. Written as DNA, the CDR3 is TGTGCCAGCAGCCAAGACTCACAACCCCAGCATTTT.

This clone was picked up a small number of times. This chain links TRBV6-4 with TRBJ2-1; D may be TRBD1 (6 bases). This CDR3 spans 13 amino acids. V lost 4 bases, J lost 9 bases, and 13 bases lay in between. The germline V gene has CDR1 MRHNA and CDR2 SNTAGT. CDR3 DNA: TGTGCCAGCAGTGTCCTGGGGGCGACTGAGCAGTTCTTC. This codes for CASSVLGATEQFF.

This chain joins TRBV4-2 and TRBJ2-3, with 10 positions matching TRBD1. Germline V lookup: CDR1 LGHNA, CDR2 YNFKEQ. With V trimmed by 3 bases and J by 2 bases, 5 bases remained unmatched. The CDR3 length is 16 residues. As DNA, the CDR3 is TGTGCCAGCAGCCAGACGGGACAGGGGATCACAGATACGCAGTATTTT. Protein sequence: CASSQTGQGITDTQYF.

The rearrangement links TRBV4-1 to TRBJ2-5; 9 bases fit TRBD2. Trimming removed 3 bases from V and 5 bases from J; junction bases left unmatched: 13. Per the germline V gene, CDR1 is MGHRA and CDR2 is YSYEKL. The CDR3 totals 17 residues. CDR3 sequence reads: CASSHQSFSGSRETQYF. The DNA for the CDR3 is TGCGCCAGCAGCCACCAGTCTTTTAGCGGGAGCCGGGAGACCCAGTACTTC.

This clone was seen repeatedly, ten times or more. The chain has TRBV25-1 and TRBJ2-7, with D tentatively TRBD1 (6 bases). The germline V gene encodes CDR1 MGHDK and CDR2 SYGVNS. This CDR3 has 15 amino acids. Trimming pared 2 bases from V and 3 bases from J, leaving 14 bases between. CDR3 DNA: TGTGCCAGCAGTGAAGAAGGGGTCAGGGGCTACGAGCAGTACTTC. The encoded protein is CASSEEGVRGYEQYF.

J is TRBJ2-3 and V is TRBV27, with 11 bases fitting TRBD2. The junction had 5 bases not matched to a gene; V was cut back by 6 bases and J by 3 bases. Germline CDR1 MNHEY, CDR2 SMNVEV (reference sequence). CDR3 length equals 15 residues. CDR3 loop: CASRPSGRITDTQYF. The CDR3, as DNA: TGTGCCAGCAGACCTAGCGGGAGGATAACAGATACGCAGTATTTT.

The chain couples TRBV7-3 to TRBJ2-3; D unresolved. With 4 bases removed from V and 0 bases from J, the gap between germline ends came to 2 bases. The CDR3 is 12 residues long. CDR1 is SGHTA, CDR2 FQGTGA, per germline. The CDR3 spells CASSSSTDTQYF. CDR3 DNA sequence: TGTGCCAGCAGCTCTAGCACAGATACGCAGTATTTT.

The rearrangement uses TRBV29-1 and TRBJ1-3; D ambiguous. Germline V gene lookup returns CDR1 SQVTM and CDR2 ANQGSEA. Between the trimmed V and J ends, which lost 7 bases and 0 bases, there was a span of 10 bases. The CDR3 spans 13 residues. The CDR3 reads CSATGFSGNTIYF. The CDR3 DNA follows: TGCAGCGCAACCGGTTTCTCTGGAAACACCATATATTTT.

V gene TRBV2 combines with J gene TRBJ1-5; 9 nucleotides match TRBD1. CDR3 length equals 14 residues. J was trimmed by 4 bases and V by 4 bases; bases with no gene match: 2. Germline V gives CDR1 SNHLY, CDR2 FYNNEI. The CDR3 loop is CASSGTGENQPQHF. The CDR3 bases are TGTGCCAGCAGTGGGACAGGGGAAAATCAGCCCCAGCATTTT.